Shown below are 31 T cell receptor beta chains from a single sample sequenced in a study of T cell clonotyping in hematopoietic cell transplantation. Method: immunoSEQ multiplex PCR; TCRdb's copy keeps in-frame clones and lacks some. The sample gives 8,000 to 8,500 clones, about 89% of which show up once; about 4.3% is in the top ten. The sequenced sample was peripheral blood mononuclear cells, obtained at the time of graft-versus-host disease after allogeneic stem cell transplant. Receptors were obtained from a male patient aged 60-69 years who had an allogeneic stem cell transplant from a related donor, so the T cells may come from the graft donor. Some clones in this sample may be carry-over from other donors' samples.

This sequence joins TRBV5-1 and TRBJ1-3, with a possible D match to TRBD1 (6 bases). V was cut by 4 bases and J by 4 bases, with 15 bases left in between. CDR1 SGHRS and CDR2 YFSETQ come from the germline V gene. The CDR3 length is 15 residues. CDR3 protein: CASSPDRGAGNTIYF. In DNA form, the CDR3 reads TGCGCCAGCAGCCCCGACCGGGGGGCGGGAAACACCATATATTTT.

This chain uses TRBV28 with TRBJ2-1; 7 nucleotides line up with TRBD2. This CDR3 contains 15 residues. Trimming cost V 6 bases and J 2 bases; bases outside gene matches: 7. Germline CDR1 reads MDHEN; CDR2 reads SYDVKM. The CDR3 loop reads CASRWGGYTYNEQFF. CDR3 nucleotides: TGTGCCAGCAGGTGGGGGGGTTATACCTACAATGAGCAGTTCTTC.

The chain uses TRBV5-1 and TRBJ1-1; the D gene is possibly TRBD1 (5 bases). Trimming took 1 base from V and 2 from J, leaving 9 bases between them. The CDR3 loop spans 14 amino acids. Per germline, CDR1 SGHRS and CDR2 YFSETQ. The CDR3 here is CASSLTGGNTEAFF. The CDR3, as DNA: TGCGCCAGCAGCTTGACAGGCGGTAACACTGAAGCTTTCTTT.

V and J are TRBV2 and TRBJ1-5; 7 bases are a match to TRBD1. There are 14 residues in the CDR3. From germline, CDR1 is SNHLY and CDR2 FYNNEI. Losses at the gene ends were 5 bases for V and 2 bases for J; bases not matched to a gene: 3. Written as DNA, the CDR3 is TGTGCCAGCAGTAGACAGGGAGGCAATCAGCCCCAGCATTTT. The encoded protein is CASSRQGGNQPQHF.

The V and J genes are TRBV2 and TRBJ1-5; TRBD1 aligns across 9 bases. From germline, CDR1 is SNHLY and CDR2 FYNNEI. V shed 6 bases, J shed 5 bases, and the junction held 14 bases outside the gene matches. CDR3 length equals 17 residues. The CDR3 loop reads CASRASSGQGRYQPQHF. In DNA form, the CDR3 reads TGTGCCAGCAGGGCCAGCAGTGGACAGGGGCGGTATCAGCCCCAGCATTTT. Variable domain in full (rest from reference TRBV2 and TRBJ1-5): EPEVTQTPSHQVTQMGQEVILRCVPISNHLYFYWYRQILGQKVEFLVSFYNNEISEKSEIFDDQFSVERPDGSNFTLKIRSTKLEDSAMYFCASRASSGQGRYQPQHFGDGTRLSIL.

The chain uses TRBV4-1 and TRBJ2-5, with TRBD2 matching over 13 bases. The CDR3 runs to 18 residues. The germline V gene encodes CDR1 MGHRA and CDR2 YSYEKL. Trimming removed 2 bases from V and 1 base from J; junction bases left unmatched: 7. Here the CDR3 DNA reads TGCGCCAGCAGCCAAAGGGGGGGGACTAGCGGGGCCCAAGAGACCCAGTACTTC. Residues: CASSQRGGTSGAQETQYF.

The V call is TRBV5-1, the J call TRBJ2-1, with TRBD2 matching over 11 bases. There are 15 residues in the CDR3. Trimming at V came to 2 bases and at J to 6 bases, leaving 4 bases not matched to a gene. The germline CDR1 and CDR2 sequences are SGHRS and YFSETQ. CDR3 sequence reads: CASSFGSGGANEQFF. In DNA, the CDR3 is TGCGCCAGCAGCTTCGGTAGCGGGGGGGCCAATGAGCAGTTCTTC.

The CDR3 DNA reads TGCGCCAGCAGCCAAGAACTGGAGGCCCTTCGCTCTCGTGCTAACTATGGCTACACCTTC. The encoded protein is CASSQELEALRSRANYGYTF. The chain has TRBV4-3 and TRBJ1-2; no clear D gene. V was shortened by 0 bases and J by 0 bases, with 23 bases between the two germline ends. CDR1 LGHNA and CDR2 YSLEER come from the germline V gene. The CDR3 is made up of 20 amino acids.

This chain connects TRBV28 to TRBJ1-4, with 9 positions matching TRBD1. V dropped 8 bases and J dropped 3; count of bases not matched to a gene: 4. The CDR3 spans 14 residues. The V gene's germline CDR1 is MDHEN and CDR2 SYDVKM. This CDR3 is CASGRQGANEKLFF. The CDR3 DNA sequence: TGTGCCAGCGGTAGACAGGGGGCTAATGAAAAACTGTTTTTT.

The chain recombines TRBV2 with TRBJ2-3; a weak D match, TRBD2 (7 bases). Germline V CDR1 and CDR2: SNHLY, FYNNEI. Trimming left V 4 bases short and J 0 bases short, with 17 bases between. The CDR3 spans 17 residues. CDR3 in DNA: TGTGCCAGCAGTGTACGCGGGGGCCCCGGGAGCACAGATACGCAGTATTTT. Translating gives CASSVRGGPGSTDTQYF.

V gene TRBV28 combines with J gene TRBJ1-1; the D gene is possibly TRBD1 (5 bases). Germline CDR1 reads MDHEN; CDR2 reads SYDVKM. The CDR3 is 14 amino acids. The V end was cut by 6 bases, the J end by 2 bases, with 13 bases between. The CDR3, as DNA: TGTGCCAGCAGACCAACAGGACCAAACACTGAAGCTTTCTTT. Translated: CASRPTGPNTEAFF. The entire variable domain, with the rest obtained from reference TRBV28 and TRBJ1-1, is as follows: DVKVTQSSRYLVKRTGEKVFLECVQDMDHENMFWYRQDPGLGLRLIYFSYDVKMKEKGDIPEGYSVSREKKERFSLILESASTNQTSMYLCASRPTGPNTEAFFGQGTRLTVV.

This chain uses TRBV5-6 with TRBJ1-6; unclear D gene. The V and J ends lost 3 bases and 5 bases respectively, with 12 bases between them. The CDR3 totals 15 residues. Germline lookup yields CDR1 SGHDT and CDR2 YYEEEE. The CDR3 bases are TGTGCCAGCAGCTCCCGCAGGCTGAATAATTCACCCCTCCACTTT. The encoded protein is CASSSRRLNNSPLHF.

This chain uses TRBV7-2 with TRBJ2-7, with D uncertain. CDR1 is SGHTA and CDR2 is FQGNSA in the germline V gene. Trimming removed 5 bases at V and 6 bases at J, with 11 bases between. The CDR3 has 12 amino acids. The CDR3 bases are TGTGCCAGCAGCCGCGACCGTCGCGAGCAGTACTTC. Encoded protein: CASSRDRREQYF.

The rearrangement joins TRBV4-1 to TRBJ1-1; D is undetermined. Trimming took off 0 bases at V and 2 bases at J, with 10 bases between the two ends. The CDR3 consists of 15 residues. CDR1 is MGHRA, CDR2 YSYEKL, per germline. CDR3 nucleotides: TGCGCCAGCAGCCAAGATCGGGGAGTCAACACTGAAGCTTTCTTT. It yields the protein CASSQDRGVNTEAFF.

This chain joins TRBV5-4 and TRBJ1-1; no definite D call. Germline V gene sequence: CDR1 SGHNT, CDR2 YYREEE (reference sequence). The V and J ends lost 2 bases and 1 base respectively, with 6 bases between them. This CDR3 spans 13 amino acids. CDR3 in DNA: TGTGCCAGCAGCTTTTACAGGAACACTGAAGCTTTCTTT. This encodes CASSFYRNTEAFF.

This chain uses TRBV13 with TRBJ2-6, with 12 nucleotides matching TRBD2. V lost 0 bases, J lost 4 bases, and 4 bases stayed unmatched. Looked up from germline, CDR1 is PRHDT and CDR2 is FYEKMQ (reference sequence). This CDR3 comprises 18 residues. CDR3 in DNA: TGTGCCAGCAGCTTAGGGCTAGCGGGGGGGCCCGGGGCCAACGTCCTGACTTTC. Its protein product is CASSLGLAGGPGANVLTF.

The chain employs TRBV4-1 and TRBJ1-2; 7 bases fit TRBD1. With 1 base clipped from V and 4 bases from J, the junction kept 3 bases outside the gene matches. The CDR3 length is 14 residues. Germline CDR1 and CDR2: MGHRA and YSYEKL. CDR3 in DNA: TGCGCCAGCAGCCAAGGACAGGGCGGCTATGGCTACACCTTC. Amino acids: CASSQGQGGYGYTF.

The chain has TRBV28 and TRBJ2-2, with D possibly matching TRBD2 (6 bases). V dropped 0 bases and J dropped 1 base, with 15 bases sitting between them. This CDR3 is built from 18 residues. Germline CDR1 is MDHEN and CDR2 is SYDVKM. DNA of the CDR3: TGTGCCAGCAGTTTATGGCGGAGGGCGGACAAGAACACCGGGGAGCTGTTTTTT. This codes for CASSLWRRADKNTGELFF.

The rearrangement uses TRBV9 and TRBJ2-7; no firm D call. V gave up 0 bases and J gave up 7 bases, with 11 bases separating them. The germline V gene has CDR1 SGDLS and CDR2 YYNGEE. The CDR3 runs to 13 residues. The CDR3 region has the DNA TGTGCCAGCAGCGTAGCTGGGCGTGGGGAGCAGTACTTC. It yields the protein CASSVAGRGEQYF.

This chain connects TRBV7-9 to TRBJ2-7; D gene uncertain. Germline V gene lookup returns CDR1 SEHNR and CDR2 FQNEAQ (reference sequence). This CDR3 has 12 residues. Trimming took off 3 bases at V and 5 bases at J, with 8 bases between the two ends. The CDR3 region has the DNA TGTGCCAGCAGCTTGGACCTTAACGAGCAGTACTTC. Residues: CASSLDLNEQYF.

This chain uses TRBV6-1 with TRBJ1-2, with D perhaps TRBD1 (6 bases). V was shortened by 3 bases and J by 6 bases, with 11 bases between the two germline ends. The CDR3 runs to 13 residues. Germline loops: CDR1 MNHNS, CDR2 SASEGT. DNA for the CDR3: TGTGCCAGCAGTGATTATACAGGGAATGGCTACACCTTC. Translating gives CASSDYTGNGYTF.

The CDR3 coding sequence is TGTGCCAGCAGCTTAAGGGAGGGTTCCTACGAGCAGTACTTC. Encoded protein: CASSLREGSYEQYF. The chain employs TRBV7-8 and TRBJ2-7; 7 bases are shared with TRBD2. In germline, CDR1 is SGHVS, CDR2 FQNEAQ. The CDR3 has 14 residues. With 2 bases clipped from V and 1 base from J, the junction kept 2 bases outside the gene matches.

The chain employs TRBV7-9 and TRBJ2-1; 7 bases are a match to TRBD2. CDR1 is SEHNR and CDR2 is FQNEAQ in the germline V gene (reference sequence). V lost 0 bases and J lost 5; bases outside the gene matches: 1. The CDR3 is made up of 14 amino acids. CDR3 DNA sequence: TGTGCCAGCAGCTTAGCCCTAGCGGACAATGAGCAGTTCTTC. Encoded protein: CASSLALADNEQFF.

This clone was detected once. The chain uses TRBV19 and TRBJ2-7; the D call may be TRBD1 or TRBD2 (7 bases each). Between the trimmed V and J ends, which lost 5 bases and 7 bases, there was a span of 18 bases. This CDR3 region has 14 residues. Germline CDR1 is LNHDA and CDR2 is SQIVND (reference sequence). This chain's CDR3 is CASSPWEGAGEQYF. The CDR3 DNA is TGTGCCAGTAGTCCGTGGGAGGGGGCCGGGGAGCAGTACTTC.

V usage is TRBV7-6 and J usage is TRBJ1-6, with 7 positions matching TRBD1. The CDR3 length is 17 residues. Germline trimming cut 3 bases from V and 5 bases from J; bases unmatched to any gene: 10. CDR1 and CDR2 from the germline V gene are SGHVS and FNYEAQ. This chain's CDR3 is CASSLTDRVQDNSPLHF. DNA of the CDR3: TGTGCCAGCAGCTTGACCGACAGGGTCCAAGATAATTCACCCCTCCACTTT.

The chain joins TRBV27 to TRBJ2-7; 7 nucleotides agree with TRBD2. Looked up from germline, CDR1 is MNHEY and CDR2 is SMNVEV (reference sequence). CDR3 length: 14 residues. V trimming: 5 bases; J trimming: 3 bases; junction bases outside the gene matches: 7. CDR3 bases: TGTGCCAGCAGTCTCATCTCGGGGGGCTACGAGCAGTACTTC. Protein: CASSLISGGYEQYF.

The chain carries TRBV19 and TRBJ1-5; D is uncertain. CDR1 LNHDA and CDR2 SQIVND come from the germline V gene (reference sequence). V lost 4 bases and J lost 3, with 7 bases in between. CDR3 length: 13 amino acids. The CDR3 region has the DNA TGTGCCAGTAGTACAGGTAACAATCAGCCCCAGCATTTT. Translated: CASSTGNNQPQHF.

The chain joins TRBV5-1 to TRBJ2-7; unclear D gene. This CDR3 region has 13 residues. The germline V gene has CDR1 SGHRS and CDR2 YFSETQ. Trimming cost V 4 bases and J 0 bases, with 8 bases left between them. The CDR3 sequence: CASSPRSSYEQYF. CDR3 coding DNA: TGCGCCAGCAGCCCTCGCAGCTCCTACGAGCAGTACTTC. Based on the CDR3 plus reference TRBV5-1 and TRBJ2-7, the full variable domain is KAGVTQTPRYLIKTRGQQVTLSCSPISGHRSVSWYQQTPGQGLQFLFEYFSETQRNKGNFPGRFSGRQFSNSRSEMNVSTLELGDSALYLCASSPRSSYEQYFGPGTRLTVT.

The chain carries TRBV4-2 and TRBJ2-2; 11 bases match TRBD2. CDR3 length equals 17 residues. CDR1 LGHNA and CDR2 YNFKEQ come from the germline V gene. Trimming cost V 1 base and J 1 base; bases outside gene matches: 2. The CDR3 here is CASSQGTSGLNTGELFF. The CDR3 nucleotides read TGTGCCAGCAGCCAAGGGACTAGCGGGTTGAACACCGGGGAGCTGTTTTTT.

This chain links TRBV7-8 with TRBJ2-6, with a possible D match to TRBD1 (5 bases). This CDR3 is built from 15 residues. Trimming removed 4 bases at V and 4 bases at J, with 11 bases between. From germline, CDR1 is SGHVS and CDR2 FQNEAQ. CDR3 nucleotide sequence: TGTGCCAGCAGCTCGCAGGGTTACGGGGCCAACGTCCTGACTTTC. Translating it yields CASSSQGYGANVLTF.

The V call is TRBV11-3, the J call TRBJ2-1, with TRBD1 identical over 8 bases. The germline V gene has CDR1 SGHNT and CDR2 YENEEA. The CDR3 extends over 13 amino acids. V was pared by 7 bases and J by 10 bases, with 9 bases of the junction left unmatched. CDR3 DNA sequence: TGTGCCAGCACCGACCCAGGGGGCCGCGAGCAGTTCTTC. It is translated as CASTDPGGREQFF.